This T cell receptor beta chain was sequenced for a study of T cell repertoires in cytomegalovirus infection. Looking at the study overall: Recently described HLA-C-restricted plus well-studied HLA-B-restricted CMV epitopes were used.

MiXCR was run by TCRdb on the reads, yielding one entry per CDR3 protein. This table holds some 480,000 distinct CDR3 sequences, around a third found once. On this clonotype itself: What it binds is unknown.

V gave up 5 bases and J gave up 3 bases, with 14 bases separating them. This CDR3 has 14 amino acids. Germline assignment: CDR1 SGHTA and CDR2 FQGNSA. This TCR derives from a human donor in good health (CMV status not recorded). Some clones in this sample may be carry-over from other donors' samples. This specimen was cultured PBMCs, taken from culture after CMV antigen stimulation. V is TRBV7-2 and J is TRBJ2-7; D possibly corresponds to TRBD2 (7 bases). The CDR3 spells CASSPPRGGYEQYV. The CDR3 coding sequence is TGTGCCAGCAGCCCCCCGAGGGGGGGCTACGAGCAGTACGTC.